The 6 T cell receptor beta chains presented below share a single source sample, sequenced in a study of shared T cell receptors in the human thymus. Data came from immunoSEQ multiplex PCR; TCRdb stores just in-frame clones and leaves some out. Of approximately 490,000 clones in the sample, approximately 80% were seen once. These data also featured in a second study, about human thymus T cells.

The sequencing input was thymocytes. The origin of the receptors is a boy under two years old with a congenital heart defect.

This chain uses TRBV4-3 with TRBJ1-3; TRBD1 might be the D (5 bases). V gave up 1 base and J gave up 0 bases, with 16 bases separating them. This CDR3 comprises 18 residues. Per the germline V gene, CDR1 is LGHNA and CDR2 is YSLEER. The CDR3 spells CASSQAPGLRHSGNTIYF. As DNA, the CDR3 is TGCGCCAGCAGCCAAGCCCCGGGACTTCGACACTCTGGAAACACCATATATTTT.

This chain connects TRBV7-2 to TRBJ2-7; D perhaps matches TRBD1 (5 bases). This CDR3 is built from 12 residues. The germline CDR1 and CDR2 sequences are SGHTA and FQGNSA. V was clipped by 5 bases and J by 6 bases, with 11 bases between them. The CDR3 nucleotides read TGTGCCAGCAGCAAACAGGCTCGCGAGCAGTACTTC. The encoded protein is CASSKQAREQYF. The full variable domain, its missing parts supplied by reference TRBV7-2 and TRBJ2-7, is GAGVSQSPSNKVTEKGKDVELRCDPISGHTALYWYRQSLGQGLEFLIYFQGNSAPDKSGLPSDRFSAERTGGSVSTLTIQRTQQEDSAVYLCASSKQAREQYFGPGTRLTVT.

The chain couples TRBV15 to TRBJ1-3; TRBD1 agrees at 7 bases. The CDR3 is 17 residues long. V gave up 0 bases and J gave up 0 bases; unmatched junction bases: 5. CDR1 LNHNV and CDR2 YYDKDF come from the germline V gene (reference sequence). The CDR3: CATSRDQGQASGNTIYF. CDR3 nucleotides: TGTGCCACCAGCAGAGATCAAGGACAGGCCTCTGGAAACACCATATATTTT.

This clone was observed a handful of times. The chain combines TRBV5-1 with TRBJ2-5, with 11 bases identical to TRBD1. The CDR3 length is 15 residues. V trimming: 4 bases; J trimming: 4 bases; junction bases outside the gene matches: 6. Germline CDR1 SGHRS, CDR2 YFSETQ. The CDR3 region has the DNA TGCGCCAGCAGCCCGAAGGGACAGGGGGGAGAGACCCAGTACTTC. Residues: CASSPKGQGGETQYF. Full variable domain (rest looked up from reference TRBV5-1 and TRBJ2-5): KAGVTQTPRYLIKTRGQQVTLSCSPISGHRSVSWYQQTPGQGLQFLFEYFSETQRNKGNFPGRFSGRQFSNSRSEMNVSTLELGDSALYLCASSPKGQGGETQYFGPGTRLLVL.

The chain combines TRBV10-1 with TRBJ2-7, with D possibly matching TRBD1 (6 bases). Trimming removed 0 bases at V and 3 bases at J, with 18 bases between. This CDR3 contains 17 residues. Germline CDR1 reads WNHNN; CDR2 reads SYGVQD (reference sequence). The CDR3 bases are TGCGCCAGCAGTGAGTCCGGCGGACCAGGGGTCAGCTACGAGCAGTACTTC. Translated, it gives CASSESGGPGVSYEQYF.

This chain joins TRBV28 and TRBJ1-2, with TRBD1 matching 11 bases. Unmatched junction bases numbered 8, after V lost 5 bases and J lost 6 bases. The CDR3 consists of 15 residues. CDR1 MDHEN and CDR2 SYDVKM come from the germline V gene. The CDR3 sequence is CASSAWGTGGDGYTF. CDR3 DNA: TGTGCCAGCAGTGCCTGGGGGACAGGGGGGGATGGCTACACCTTC.